Listed here is a single TCR beta chain. Its antigen remains unidentified. No much larger clonotype is one base removed from it; base qualities were not supplied. The CDR3, cysteine through phenylalanine, is 13 amino acids long. Kept here is only the CDR3 DNA, which spans 39 bases and is read in frame from base 1. CDR1 and CDR2 were assigned from the germline V gene (reference sequence) as SEHNR and FQNEAQ. V is cut by 5 bases and J by 3 bases, and the space between the germline ends is 10 bases. This record comes from a study of T cells in tumors after PD-1 blockade (dated by TCRdb to the late 2010s). Broadly, across the study: Exclusion criteria were prior checkpoint blockade, use of systemic immunosuppressants, or recent radiotherapy or other anti-cancer therapy within 4 weeks. Some patients also continued taking vismodegib 150 mg daily during anti-PD-1 treatment. Paired single-cell RNA and TCR sequencing was done in the study on site-matched tumors from patients with BCC or SCC, both before and after anti-PD-1 therapy. On average, tumor samples had 25,000 to 30,000 TCR templates (range roughly 500-99,264) and thousands of unique clonotypes, approximately 20-fold deeper than single-cell TCR sequencing. RECIST version 1.1 was used to evaluate clinical response. Patients were treated with either pembrolizumab 200 mg every 3 weeks or cemiplimab 350 mg every 2 weeks.

The immunoSEQ platform was used to carry out deep TCRbeta sequencing. The paper's processing steps were these. For further analysis, only productive rearrangements were exported out of the immunoSEQ Analyzer. A two-sided binomial test with a Bonferroni-corrected P below 0.01 was used to identify clones that significantly expanded or contracted between timepoints. T cell phenotypes were assigned to bulk TCRbeta clonotypes by matching the clonotypes to single-cell RNA+TCR-seq clones with the same TCRbeta sequence. Using bulk TCR sequencing data, clone enrichment in tumor was calculated by dividing a clone's tumor frequency by the same clone's PBMC frequency. TCRs were grouped by GLIPH into specificity groups, defined as clusters of distinct TCRs likely recognizing common antigens via shared CDR3 motifs. Entries here come from immuneACCESS through TCRdb and include only in-frame sequences with V and J called. Some clones fail to appear in such tables; in the studies checked, an unresolved V gene covers under half of the shortfall, and the cause of the remainder is unknown. V, J and clone size are taken as reported in that table, and D and trimming were inferred from the DNA itself. Here the sample has about 1,400 clones; approximately 70% occur a single time. More than 15% of the sample rests with the top ten.

Study-wide conclusions, independent of this receptor: Exhausted CD8+ clones expanded after therapy were mostly novel clonotypes undetected pre-treatment, suggesting clonal replacement rather than reinvigoration of pre-existing clones. Around 45% of tumor TCR clonotypes were detected in blood, and some novel exhausted tumor clones were observed in pre-treatment blood, which was taken as suggesting peripheral recruitment. The source of novel T cell clones was not identified and could include lymphoid organs or rare unexpanded clones within the tumor or its periphery. Comparisons between pre- and post-treatment samples were the only ones where clonal replacement appeared, with none seen between two pre-treatment samples, a pattern that argues against artifacts from biopsy timing or location.

The time point label, as the study defines it: before anti-PD-1 therapy. Tumor biopsies were site-matched, taken from the same primary tumor before and after PD-1 blockade. Genomic DNA extracted from tumor biopsies or peripheral blood was used for bulk TCRbeta sequencing, with input ranging from 616 ng to 6,004 ng. Leftover biopsy material went through bulk TCRbeta sequencing, with the goal of boosting sensitivity for rare clonotypes relative to single-cell TCR sequencing. Every patient was a poor candidate for surgical resection and had histologically proven advanced or metastatic basal or squamous cell carcinoma. Of the roughly 10 patients in the basal cell carcinoma cohort, about eight underwent bulk tumor TCR sequencing. Fresh biopsies came from the site of the primary tumor, and part of the tissue was kept in RNAlater for exome and bulk TCR sequencing.

The TCR was taken from a human donor with basal cell carcinoma. The specimen comprised tumor tissue, sampled before anti-PD-1 treatment. The rearrangement combines TRBV7-9 with TRBJ2-5; the D gene is unclear. In nucleotide form, the sequence is TGTGCCAGCAGCCCCGGATTCAAAGAGACCCAGTACTTC. Its amino acids are CASSPGFKETQYF.